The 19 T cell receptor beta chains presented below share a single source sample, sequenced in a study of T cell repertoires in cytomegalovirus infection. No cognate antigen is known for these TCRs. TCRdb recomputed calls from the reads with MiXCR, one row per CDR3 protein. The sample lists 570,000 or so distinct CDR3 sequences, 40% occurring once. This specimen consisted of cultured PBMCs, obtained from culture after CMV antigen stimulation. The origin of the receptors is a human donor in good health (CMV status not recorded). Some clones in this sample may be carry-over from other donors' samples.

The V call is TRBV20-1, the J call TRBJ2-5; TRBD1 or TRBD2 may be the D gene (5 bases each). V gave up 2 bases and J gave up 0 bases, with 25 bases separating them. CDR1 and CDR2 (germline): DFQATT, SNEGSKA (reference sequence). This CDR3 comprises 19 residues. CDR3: CSARRLGDPLNRYQETQYF. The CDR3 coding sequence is TGCAGTGCTAGACGGCTCGGGGACCCCCTCAATCGGTACCAAGAGACCCAGTACTTC.

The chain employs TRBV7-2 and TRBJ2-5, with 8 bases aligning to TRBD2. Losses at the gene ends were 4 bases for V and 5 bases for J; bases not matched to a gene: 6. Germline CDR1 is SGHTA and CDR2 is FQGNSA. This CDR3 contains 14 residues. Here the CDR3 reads CASSSGGGGETQYF. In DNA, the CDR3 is TGTGCCAGCAGCTCCGGGGGGGGGGGGGAGACCCAGTACTTC.

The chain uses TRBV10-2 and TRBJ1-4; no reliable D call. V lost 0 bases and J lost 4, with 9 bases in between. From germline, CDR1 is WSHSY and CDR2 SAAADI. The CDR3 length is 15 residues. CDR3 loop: CASSESGALNEKLFF. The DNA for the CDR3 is TGCGCCAGCAGTGAGTCGGGAGCACTTAATGAAAAACTGTTTTTT.

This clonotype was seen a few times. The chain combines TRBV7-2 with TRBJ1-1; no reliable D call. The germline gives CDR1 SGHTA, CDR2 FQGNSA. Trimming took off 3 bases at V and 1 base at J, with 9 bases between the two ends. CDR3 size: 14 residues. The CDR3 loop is CASSLGGWNTEAFF. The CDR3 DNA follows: TGTGCCAGCAGCTTGGGCGGTTGGAACACTGAAGCTTTCTTT.

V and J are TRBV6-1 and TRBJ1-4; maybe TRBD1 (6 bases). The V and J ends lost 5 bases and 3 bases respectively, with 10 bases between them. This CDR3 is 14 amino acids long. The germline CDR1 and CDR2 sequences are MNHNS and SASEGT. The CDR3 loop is CASSSGEANEKLFF. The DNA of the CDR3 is TGTGCCAGCAGTTCAGGGGAAGCTAATGAAAAACTGTTTTTT.

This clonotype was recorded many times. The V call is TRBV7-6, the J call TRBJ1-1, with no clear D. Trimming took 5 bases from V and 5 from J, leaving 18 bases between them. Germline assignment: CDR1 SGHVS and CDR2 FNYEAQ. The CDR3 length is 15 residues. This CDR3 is CASSPVQASVTEAFF. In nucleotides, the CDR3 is TGTGCCAGCAGCCCAGTTCAGGCGAGCGTGACTGAAGCTTTCTTT.

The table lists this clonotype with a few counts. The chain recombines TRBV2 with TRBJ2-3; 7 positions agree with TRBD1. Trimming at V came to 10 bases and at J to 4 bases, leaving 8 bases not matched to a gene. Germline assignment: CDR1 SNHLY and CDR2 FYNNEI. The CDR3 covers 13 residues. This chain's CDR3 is CATQRDSPDTQYF. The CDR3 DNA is TGTGCCACCCAACGGGACAGTCCAGATACGCAGTATTTT.

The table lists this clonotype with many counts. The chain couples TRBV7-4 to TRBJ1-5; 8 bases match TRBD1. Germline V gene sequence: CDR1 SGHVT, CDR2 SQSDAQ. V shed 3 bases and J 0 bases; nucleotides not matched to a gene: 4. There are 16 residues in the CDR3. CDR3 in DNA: TGTGCCAGCAGCTTGACAGGGGCAGGTAGCAATCAGCCCCAGCATTTT. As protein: CASSLTGAGSNQPQHF.

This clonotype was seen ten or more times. In DNA form, the CDR3 reads TGTGCCAGCAGAACTAGCGGGACGTACAATGAGCAGTTCTTC. Its protein is CASRTSGTYNEQFF. V and J are TRBV7-2 and TRBJ2-1, with TRBD2 matching over 10 bases. Germline loops: CDR1 SGHTA, CDR2 FQGNSA. The CDR3 extends over 14 amino acids. Trimming at V came to 6 bases and at J to 4 bases, leaving 3 bases not matched to a gene.

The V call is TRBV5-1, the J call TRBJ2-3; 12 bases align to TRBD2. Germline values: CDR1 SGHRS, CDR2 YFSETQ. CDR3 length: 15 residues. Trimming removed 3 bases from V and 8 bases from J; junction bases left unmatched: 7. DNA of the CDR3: TGCGCCAGCAGCTCACAGACTAGCGGGGGAGGTACGCAGTATTTT. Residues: CASSSQTSGGGTQYF.

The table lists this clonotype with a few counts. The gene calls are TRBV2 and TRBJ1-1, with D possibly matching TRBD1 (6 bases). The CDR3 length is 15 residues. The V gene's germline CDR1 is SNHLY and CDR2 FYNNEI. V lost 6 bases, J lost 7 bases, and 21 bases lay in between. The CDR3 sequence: CASSLQGFGENEAFF. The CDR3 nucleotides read TGTGCCAGCAGCCTACAGGGTTTTGGAGAAAATGAAGCTTTCTTT.

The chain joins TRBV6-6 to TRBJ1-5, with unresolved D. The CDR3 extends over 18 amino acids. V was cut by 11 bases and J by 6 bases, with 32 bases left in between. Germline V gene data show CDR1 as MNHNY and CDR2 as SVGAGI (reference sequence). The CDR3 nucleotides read TGTGCCTCAAACTCGCCAGGAGCCTTGGGAGCCGTTGGTCAGCCCCAGCATTTT. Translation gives CASNSPGALGAVGQPQHF.

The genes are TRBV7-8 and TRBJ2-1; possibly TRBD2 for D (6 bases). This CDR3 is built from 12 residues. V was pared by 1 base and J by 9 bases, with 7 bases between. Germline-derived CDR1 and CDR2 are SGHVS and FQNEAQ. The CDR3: CASSLETSEQFF. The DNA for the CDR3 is TGTGCCAGCAGCTTAGAGACTAGTGAGCAGTTCTTC.

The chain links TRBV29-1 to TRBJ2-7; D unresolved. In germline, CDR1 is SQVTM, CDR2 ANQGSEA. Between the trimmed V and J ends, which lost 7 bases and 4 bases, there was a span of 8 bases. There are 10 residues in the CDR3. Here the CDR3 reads CSAKKYEQYF. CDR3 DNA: TGCAGCGCCAAGAAGTACGAGCAGTACTTC.

The CDR3 reads CASSSTSGSTQYF. The CDR3 nucleotides read TGTGCCAGCAGTTCAACTAGCGGCAGCACGCAGTATTTT. The chain recombines TRBV6-1 with TRBJ2-3; 8 bases match TRBD2. The germline V gene has CDR1 MNHNS and CDR2 SASEGT. The CDR3 length is 13 residues. Germline trimming cut 5 bases from V and 9 bases from J; bases unmatched to any gene: 7.

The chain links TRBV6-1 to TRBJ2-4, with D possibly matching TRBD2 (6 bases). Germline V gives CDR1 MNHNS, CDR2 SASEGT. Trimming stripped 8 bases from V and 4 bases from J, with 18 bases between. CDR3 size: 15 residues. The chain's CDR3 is CASGSAGLAKNIQYF. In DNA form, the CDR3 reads TGTGCCAGCGGCTCCGCTGGTCTAGCGAAAAACATTCAGTACTTC.

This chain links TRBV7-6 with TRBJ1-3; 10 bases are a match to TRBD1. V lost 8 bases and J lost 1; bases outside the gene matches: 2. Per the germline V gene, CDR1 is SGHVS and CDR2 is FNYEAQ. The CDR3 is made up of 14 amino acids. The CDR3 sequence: CASRQGASGNTIYF. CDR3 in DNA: TGTGCCAGCCGACAGGGGGCTTCTGGAAACACCATATATTTT. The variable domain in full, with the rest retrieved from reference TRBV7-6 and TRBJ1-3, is GAGVSQSPRYKVTKRGQDVALRCDPISGHVSLYWYRQALGQGPEFLTYFNYEAQQDKSGLPNDRFSAERPEGSISTLTIQRTEQRDSAMYRCASRQGASGNTIYFGEGSWLTVV.

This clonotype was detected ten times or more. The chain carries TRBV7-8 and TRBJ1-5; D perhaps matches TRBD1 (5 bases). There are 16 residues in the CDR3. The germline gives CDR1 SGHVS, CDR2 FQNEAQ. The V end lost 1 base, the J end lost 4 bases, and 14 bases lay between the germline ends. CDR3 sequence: CASSLVYRQSNQPQHF. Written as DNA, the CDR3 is TGTGCCAGCAGCTTAGTTTATCGACAGTCTAATCAGCCCCAGCATTTT.

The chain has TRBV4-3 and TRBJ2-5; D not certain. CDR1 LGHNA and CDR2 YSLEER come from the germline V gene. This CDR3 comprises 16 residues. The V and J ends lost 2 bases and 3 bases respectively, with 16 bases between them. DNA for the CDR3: TGCGCCAGCAGCCAATGGGGAAGGGTCCTCAAAGAGACCCAGTACTTC. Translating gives CASSQWGRVLKETQYF.